What follows is one T cell receptor (beta chain) and its context. Trimming cost V 3 bases and J 5 bases; bases outside gene matches: 7. This CDR3 comprises 17 residues. Germline assignment: CDR1 MNHEY and CDR2 SMNVEV (reference sequence). The data were obtained in a study of blood T cell repertoires in COVID-19. Study details: The cDNA or gDNA used as material had been derived from T cells, B-cell-depleted T cells, or PBMCs.

TCRdb keeps only in-frame clones here, not all; method: immunoSEQ multiplex PCR. The data show 200,000 or so clones, over 75% seen once. This clonotype originated in a man aged 25 to 40 in a cohort exposed to, infected with or recovered from COVID-19 (not recorded which). The chain is built from TRBV27 and TRBJ2-1; TRBD2 matches 13 bases. The material sequenced was PBMCs or T cells enriched from blood (not recorded which). The CDR3 reads CASSFTSGRARDNEQFF. CDR3 DNA: TGTGCCAGCAGTTTTACTAGCGGGAGGGCCCGGGACAATGAGCAGTTCTTC.